The sequence of this T cell receptor beta chain was determined in a study of blood T cell repertoires in COVID-19. Study-wide background: T cells, B-cell-depleted T cells, or PBMCs provided the cDNA or gDNA that served as material.

V lost 3 bases, J lost 2 bases, and 3 bases stayed unmatched. The CDR3 consists of 16 residues. CDR1 and CDR2 (germline): MNHNS, SASEGT. TCRdb's copy holds only in-frame clones and misses some; the assay was immunoSEQ multiplex PCR. The data show more than 110,000 clones, with approximately 90% seen just once and over 2.5% held by the top ten. The receptor comes from a man aged 55 to 70 with active or convalescent COVID-19. Sample: peripheral blood. The V call is TRBV6-1, the J call TRBJ1-4, with 10 bases fitting TRBD1. CDR3 region: CASSEGQGRTNEKLFF. The CDR3 coding sequence is TGTGCCAGCAGTGAGGGACAGGGGCGTACTAATGAAAAACTGTTTTTT.